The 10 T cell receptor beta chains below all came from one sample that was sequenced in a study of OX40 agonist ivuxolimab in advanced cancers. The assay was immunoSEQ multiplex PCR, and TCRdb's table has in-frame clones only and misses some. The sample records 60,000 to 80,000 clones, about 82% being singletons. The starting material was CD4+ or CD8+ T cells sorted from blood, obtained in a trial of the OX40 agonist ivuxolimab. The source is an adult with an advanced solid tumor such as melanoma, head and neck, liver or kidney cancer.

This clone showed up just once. The CDR3, as DNA: TGCGCCAGCAGCTTGGCCGGGGACGGAGTCACTGAAGCTTTCTTT. This encodes CASSLAGDGVTEAFF. This sequence joins TRBV5-1 and TRBJ1-1; the D gene is possibly TRBD1 (5 bases). CDR1 is SGHRS and CDR2 is YFSETQ in the germline V gene. The CDR3 has 15 residues. V was cut by 0 bases and J by 4 bases, with 13 bases left in between.

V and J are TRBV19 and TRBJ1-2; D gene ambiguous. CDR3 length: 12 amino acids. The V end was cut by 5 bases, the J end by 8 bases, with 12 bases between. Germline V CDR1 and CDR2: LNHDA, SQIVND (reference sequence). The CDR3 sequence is CASSAAGDGYTF. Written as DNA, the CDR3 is TGTGCCAGTAGTGCCGCGGGCGACGGCTACACCTTC.

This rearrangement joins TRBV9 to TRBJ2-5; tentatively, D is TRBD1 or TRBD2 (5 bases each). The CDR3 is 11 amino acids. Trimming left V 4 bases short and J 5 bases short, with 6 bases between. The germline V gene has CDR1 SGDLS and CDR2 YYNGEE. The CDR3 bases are TGTGCCAGCAGCTGGGGGGAGACCCAGTACTTC. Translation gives CASSWGETQYF. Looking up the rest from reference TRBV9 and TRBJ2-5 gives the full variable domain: DSGVTQTPKHLITATGQRVTLRCSPRSGDLSVYWYQQSLDQGLQFLIQYYNGEERAKGNILERFSAQQFPDLHSELNLSSLELGDSALYFCASSWGETQYFGPGTRLLVL.

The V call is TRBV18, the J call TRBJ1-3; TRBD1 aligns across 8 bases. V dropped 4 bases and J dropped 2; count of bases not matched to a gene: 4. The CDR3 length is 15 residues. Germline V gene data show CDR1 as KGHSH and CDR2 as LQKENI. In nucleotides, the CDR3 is TGTGCCAGCTCACTAGACAGGGGACCTGGAAACACCATATATTTT. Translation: CASSLDRGPGNTIYF.

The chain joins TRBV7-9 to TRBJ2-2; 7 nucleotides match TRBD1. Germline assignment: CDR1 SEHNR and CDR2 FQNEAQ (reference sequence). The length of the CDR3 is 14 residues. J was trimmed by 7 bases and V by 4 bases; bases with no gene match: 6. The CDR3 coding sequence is TGTGCCAGCAGCTCCATTCGACAGGGCGGGGAGCTGTTTTTT. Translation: CASSSIRQGGELFF. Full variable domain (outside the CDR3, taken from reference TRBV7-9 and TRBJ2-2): DTGVSQNPRHKITKRGQNVTFRCDPISEHNRLYWYRQTLGQGPEFLTYFQNEAQLEKSRLLSDRFSAERPKGSFSTLEIQRTEQGDSAMYLCASSSIRQGGELFFGEGSRLTVL.

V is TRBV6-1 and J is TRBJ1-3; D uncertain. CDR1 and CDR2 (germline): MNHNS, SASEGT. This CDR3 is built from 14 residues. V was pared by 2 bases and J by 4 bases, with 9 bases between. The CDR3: CASSEHLEGNTIYF. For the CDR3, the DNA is TGTGCCAGCAGTGAACACCTAGAGGGAAACACCATATATTTT.

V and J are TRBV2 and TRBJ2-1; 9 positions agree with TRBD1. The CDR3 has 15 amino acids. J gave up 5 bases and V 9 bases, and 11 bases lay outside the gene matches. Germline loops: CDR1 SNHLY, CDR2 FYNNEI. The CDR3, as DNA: TGTGCCAGTACTTATGGACAGGGGTTGCACAATGAGCAGTTCTTC. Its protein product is CASTYGQGLHNEQFF.

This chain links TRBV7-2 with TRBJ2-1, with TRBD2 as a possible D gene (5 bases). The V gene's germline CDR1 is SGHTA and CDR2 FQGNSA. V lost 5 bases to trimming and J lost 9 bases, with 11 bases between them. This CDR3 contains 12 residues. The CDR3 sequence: CASSQILAEQFF. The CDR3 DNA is TGTGCCAGCAGCCAGATTCTAGCTGAGCAGTTCTTC.

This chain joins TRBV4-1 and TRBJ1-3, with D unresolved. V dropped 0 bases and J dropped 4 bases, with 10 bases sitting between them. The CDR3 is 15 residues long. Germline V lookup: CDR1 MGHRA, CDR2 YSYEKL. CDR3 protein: CASSQDRRLGNTIYF. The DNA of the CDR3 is TGCGCCAGCAGCCAAGATCGGAGATTGGGAAACACCATATATTTT.

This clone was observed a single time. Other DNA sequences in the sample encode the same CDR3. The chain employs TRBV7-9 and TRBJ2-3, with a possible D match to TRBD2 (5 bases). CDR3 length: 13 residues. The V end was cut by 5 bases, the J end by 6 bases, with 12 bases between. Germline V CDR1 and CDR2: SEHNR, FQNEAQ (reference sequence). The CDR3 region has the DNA TGTGCCAGCAGCCCGCCGCCGGGGGATACGCAGTATTTT. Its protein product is CASSPPPGDTQYF.